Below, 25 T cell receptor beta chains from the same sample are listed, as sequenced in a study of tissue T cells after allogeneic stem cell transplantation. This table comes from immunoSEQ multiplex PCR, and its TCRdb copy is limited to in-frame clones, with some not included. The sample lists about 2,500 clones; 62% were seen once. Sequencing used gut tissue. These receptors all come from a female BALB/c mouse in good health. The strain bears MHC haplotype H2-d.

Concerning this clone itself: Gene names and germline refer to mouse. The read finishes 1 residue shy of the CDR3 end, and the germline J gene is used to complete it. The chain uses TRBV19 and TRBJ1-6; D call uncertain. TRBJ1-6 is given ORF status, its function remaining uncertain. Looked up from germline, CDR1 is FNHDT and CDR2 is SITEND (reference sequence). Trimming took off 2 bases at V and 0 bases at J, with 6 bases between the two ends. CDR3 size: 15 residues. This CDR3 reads CASSISTSYNSPLYF. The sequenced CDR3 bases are TGTGCCAGCAGTATCTCAACTTCCTATAATTCGCCCCTCTAC.

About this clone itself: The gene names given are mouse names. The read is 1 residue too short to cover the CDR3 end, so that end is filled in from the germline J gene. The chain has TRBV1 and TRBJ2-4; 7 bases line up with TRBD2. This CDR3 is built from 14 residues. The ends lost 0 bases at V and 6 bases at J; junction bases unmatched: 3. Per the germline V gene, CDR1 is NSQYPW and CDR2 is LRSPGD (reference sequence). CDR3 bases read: TGCACCTGCAGTGCAGATGGCTGGGGGAACACCTTGTAC. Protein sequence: CTCSADGWGNTLY. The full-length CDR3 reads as CTCSADGWGNTLYF.

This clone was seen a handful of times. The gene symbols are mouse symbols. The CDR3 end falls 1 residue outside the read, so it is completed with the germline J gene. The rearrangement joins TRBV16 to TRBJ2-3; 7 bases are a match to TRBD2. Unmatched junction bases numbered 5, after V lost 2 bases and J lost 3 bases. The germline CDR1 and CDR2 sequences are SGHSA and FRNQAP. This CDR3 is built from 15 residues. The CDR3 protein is CASSLILGRAETLYF. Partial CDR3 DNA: TGTGCAAGCAGCTTAATACTGGGGAGGGCAGAAACGCTGTAT.

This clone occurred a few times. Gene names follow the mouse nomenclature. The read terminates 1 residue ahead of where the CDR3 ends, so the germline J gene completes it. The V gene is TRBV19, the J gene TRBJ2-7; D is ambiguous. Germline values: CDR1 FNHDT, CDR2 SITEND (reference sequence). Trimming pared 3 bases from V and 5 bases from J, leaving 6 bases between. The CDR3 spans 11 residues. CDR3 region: CASSRWDEQYF. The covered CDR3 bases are TGTGCCAGCAGTAGATGGGATGAACAGTAC.

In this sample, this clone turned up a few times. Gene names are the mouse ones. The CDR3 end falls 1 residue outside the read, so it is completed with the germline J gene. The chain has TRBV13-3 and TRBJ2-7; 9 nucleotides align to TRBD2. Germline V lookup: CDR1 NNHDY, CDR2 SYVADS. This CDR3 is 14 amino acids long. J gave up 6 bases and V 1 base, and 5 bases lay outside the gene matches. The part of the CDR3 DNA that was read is TGTGCCAGCAGTGATATGGGGGGGCGCGGTGAACAGTAC. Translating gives CASSDMGGRGEQY. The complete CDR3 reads CASSDMGGRGEQYF.

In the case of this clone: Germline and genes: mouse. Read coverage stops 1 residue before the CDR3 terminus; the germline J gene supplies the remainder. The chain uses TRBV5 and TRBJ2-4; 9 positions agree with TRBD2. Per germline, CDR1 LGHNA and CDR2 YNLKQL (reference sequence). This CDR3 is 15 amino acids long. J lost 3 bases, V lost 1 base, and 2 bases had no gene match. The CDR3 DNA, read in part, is TGTGCCAGCAGCCAAGGTGGGACTGGGCAAAACACCTTGTAC. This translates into CASSQGGTGQNTLY. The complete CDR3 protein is CASSQGGTGQNTLYF.

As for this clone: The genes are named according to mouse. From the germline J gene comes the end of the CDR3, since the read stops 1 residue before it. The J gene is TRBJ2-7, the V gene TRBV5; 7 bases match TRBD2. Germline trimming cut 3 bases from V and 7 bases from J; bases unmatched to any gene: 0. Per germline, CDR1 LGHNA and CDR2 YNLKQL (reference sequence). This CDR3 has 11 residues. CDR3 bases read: TGTGCCAGCAGCCAGGACTGGGAACAGTAC. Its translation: CASSQDWEQY. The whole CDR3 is CASSQDWEQYF.

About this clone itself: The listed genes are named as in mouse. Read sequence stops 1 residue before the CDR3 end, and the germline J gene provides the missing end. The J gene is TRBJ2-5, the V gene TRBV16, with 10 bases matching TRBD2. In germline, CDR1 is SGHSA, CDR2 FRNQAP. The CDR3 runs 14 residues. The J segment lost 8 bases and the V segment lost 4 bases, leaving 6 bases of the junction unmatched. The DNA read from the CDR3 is TGTGCAAGCAGCTCGGGACTGGGGCGAGGCACCCAGTAC. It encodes CASSSGLGRGTQY. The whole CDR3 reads CASSSGLGRGTQYF.

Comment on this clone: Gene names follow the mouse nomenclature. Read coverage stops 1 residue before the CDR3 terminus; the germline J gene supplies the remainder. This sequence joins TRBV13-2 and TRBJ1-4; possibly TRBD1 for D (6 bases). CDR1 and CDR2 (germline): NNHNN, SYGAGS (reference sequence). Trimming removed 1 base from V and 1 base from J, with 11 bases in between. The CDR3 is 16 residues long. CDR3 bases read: TGTGCCAGCGGTGATCGCCAGGGGACTTCCAACGAAAGATTATTT. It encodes CASGDRQGTSNERLF. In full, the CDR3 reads CASGDRQGTSNERLFF.

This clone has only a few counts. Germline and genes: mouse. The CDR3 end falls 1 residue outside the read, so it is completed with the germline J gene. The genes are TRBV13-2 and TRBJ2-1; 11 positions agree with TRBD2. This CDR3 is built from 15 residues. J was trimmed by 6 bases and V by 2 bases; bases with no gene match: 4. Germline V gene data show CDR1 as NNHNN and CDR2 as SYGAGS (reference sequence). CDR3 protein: CASGDGLGGFAEQFF. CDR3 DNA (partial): TGTGCCAGCGGTGACGGACTGGGGGGTTTTGCTGAGCAGTTC.

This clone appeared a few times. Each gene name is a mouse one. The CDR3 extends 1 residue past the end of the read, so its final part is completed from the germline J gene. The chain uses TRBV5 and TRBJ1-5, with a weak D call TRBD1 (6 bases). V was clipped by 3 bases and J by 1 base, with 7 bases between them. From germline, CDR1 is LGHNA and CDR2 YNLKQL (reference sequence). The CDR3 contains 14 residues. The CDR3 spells CASSHGTNNQAPLF. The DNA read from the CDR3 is TGTGCCAGCAGCCACGGGACAAACAACCAGGCTCCGCTT.

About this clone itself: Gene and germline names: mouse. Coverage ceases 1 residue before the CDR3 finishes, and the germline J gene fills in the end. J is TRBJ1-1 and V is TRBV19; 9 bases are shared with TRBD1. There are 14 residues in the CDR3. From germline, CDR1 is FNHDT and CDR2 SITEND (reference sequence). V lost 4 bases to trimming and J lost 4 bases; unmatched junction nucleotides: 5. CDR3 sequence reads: CASSFTGGGTEVFF. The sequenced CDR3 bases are TGTGCCAGCAGTTTCACAGGGGGCGGCACAGAAGTCTTC.

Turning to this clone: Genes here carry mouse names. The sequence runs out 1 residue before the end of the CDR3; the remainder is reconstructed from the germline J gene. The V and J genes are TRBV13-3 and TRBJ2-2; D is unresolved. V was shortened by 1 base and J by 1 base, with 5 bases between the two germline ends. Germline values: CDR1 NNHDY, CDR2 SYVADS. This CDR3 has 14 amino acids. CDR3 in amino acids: CASSDPGNTGQLYF. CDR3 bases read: TGTGCCAGCAGTGATCCTGGAAACACCGGGCAGCTCTAC.

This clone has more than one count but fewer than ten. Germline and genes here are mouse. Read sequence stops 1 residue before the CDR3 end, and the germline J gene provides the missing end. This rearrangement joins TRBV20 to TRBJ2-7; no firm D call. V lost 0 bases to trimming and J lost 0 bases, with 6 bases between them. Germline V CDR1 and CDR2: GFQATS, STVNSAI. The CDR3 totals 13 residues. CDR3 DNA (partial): TGTGGTGCTAGGGATCCCAGCTCCTATGAACAGTAC. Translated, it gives CGARDPSSYEQY. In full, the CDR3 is CGARDPSSYEQYF.

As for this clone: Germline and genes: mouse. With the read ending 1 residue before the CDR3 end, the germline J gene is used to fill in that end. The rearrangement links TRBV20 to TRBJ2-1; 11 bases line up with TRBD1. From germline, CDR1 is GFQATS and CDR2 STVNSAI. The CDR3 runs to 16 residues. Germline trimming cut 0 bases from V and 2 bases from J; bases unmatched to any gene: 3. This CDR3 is CGARDRDRGYYAEQFF. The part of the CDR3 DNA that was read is TGTGGTGCTAGGGATCGGGACAGGGGGTACTATGCTGAGCAGTTC.

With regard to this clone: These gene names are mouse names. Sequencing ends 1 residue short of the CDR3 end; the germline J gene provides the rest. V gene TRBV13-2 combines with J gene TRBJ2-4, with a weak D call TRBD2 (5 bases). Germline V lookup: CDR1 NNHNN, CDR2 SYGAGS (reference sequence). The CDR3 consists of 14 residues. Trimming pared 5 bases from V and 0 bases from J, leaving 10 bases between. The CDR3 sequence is CASGEVGSQNTLYF. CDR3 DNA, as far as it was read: TGTGCCAGCGGCGAGGTGGGGAGTCAAAACACCTTGTAC.

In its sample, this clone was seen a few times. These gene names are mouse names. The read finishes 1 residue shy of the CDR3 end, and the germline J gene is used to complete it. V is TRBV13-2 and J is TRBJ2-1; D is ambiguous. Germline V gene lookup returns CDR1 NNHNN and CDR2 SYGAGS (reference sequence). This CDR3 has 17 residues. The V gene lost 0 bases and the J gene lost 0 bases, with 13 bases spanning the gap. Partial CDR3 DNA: TGTGCCAGCGGTGATGATTATGGTGGGTATAACTATGCTGAGCAGTTC. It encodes CASGDDYGGYNYAEQF. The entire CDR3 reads CASGDDYGGYNYAEQFF.

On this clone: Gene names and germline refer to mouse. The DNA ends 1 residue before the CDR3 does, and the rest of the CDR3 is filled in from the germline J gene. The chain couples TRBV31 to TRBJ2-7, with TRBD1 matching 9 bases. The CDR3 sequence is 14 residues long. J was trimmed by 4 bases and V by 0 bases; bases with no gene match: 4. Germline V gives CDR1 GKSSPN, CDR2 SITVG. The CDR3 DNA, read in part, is TGTGCCTGGAGTCTCCCGGGACAGGGTTATGAACAGTAC. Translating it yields CAWSLPGQGYEQY. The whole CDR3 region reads CAWSLPGQGYEQYF.

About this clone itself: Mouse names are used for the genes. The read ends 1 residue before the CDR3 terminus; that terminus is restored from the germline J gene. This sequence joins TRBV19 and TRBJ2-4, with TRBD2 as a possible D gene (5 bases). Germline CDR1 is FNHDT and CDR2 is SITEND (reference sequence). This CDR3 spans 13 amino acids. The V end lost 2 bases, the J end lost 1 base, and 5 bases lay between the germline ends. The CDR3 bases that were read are TGTGCCAGCAGTATCTGGGGTCAAAACACCTTGTAC. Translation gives CASSIWGQNTLY. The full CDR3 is CASSIWGQNTLYF.

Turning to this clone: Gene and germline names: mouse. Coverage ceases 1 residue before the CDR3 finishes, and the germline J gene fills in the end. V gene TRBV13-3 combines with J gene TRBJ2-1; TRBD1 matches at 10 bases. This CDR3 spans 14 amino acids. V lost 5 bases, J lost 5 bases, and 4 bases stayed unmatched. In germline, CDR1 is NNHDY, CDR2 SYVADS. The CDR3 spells CASSDRGLNAEQFF. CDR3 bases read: TGTGCCAGCAGCGACAGGGGGCTGAATGCTGAGCAGTTC.

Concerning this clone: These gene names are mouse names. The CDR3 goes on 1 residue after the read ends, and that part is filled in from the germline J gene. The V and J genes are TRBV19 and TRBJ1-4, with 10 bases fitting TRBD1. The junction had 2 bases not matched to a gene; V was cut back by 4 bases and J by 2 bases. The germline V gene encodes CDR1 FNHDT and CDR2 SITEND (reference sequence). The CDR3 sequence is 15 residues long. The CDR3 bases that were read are TGTGCCAGCAGTCGACAGGGGGCGTCCAACGAAAGATTATTT. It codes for CASSRQGASNERLF. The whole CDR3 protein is CASSRQGASNERLFF.

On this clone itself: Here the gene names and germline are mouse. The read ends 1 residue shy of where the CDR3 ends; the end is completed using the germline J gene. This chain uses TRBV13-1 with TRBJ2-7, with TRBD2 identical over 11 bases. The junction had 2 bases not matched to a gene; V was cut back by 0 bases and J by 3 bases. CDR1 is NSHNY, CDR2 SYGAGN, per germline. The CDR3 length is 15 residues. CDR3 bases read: TGTGCCAGCAGTGATGCAGGACTGGGGGGCTATGAACAGTAC. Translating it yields CASSDAGLGGYEQY. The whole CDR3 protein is CASSDAGLGGYEQYF.

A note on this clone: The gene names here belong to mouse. Incomplete CDR3 DNA: TGTGGTGCTAGGGGACAAAACCAGGCTCCGCTT. It specifies CGARGQNQAPL. The entire CDR3 reads CGARGQNQAPLF. The chain recombines TRBV20 with TRBJ1-5, with D unresolved. The CDR3 end is not reached by the read, which stops 1 residue before it; the germline J gene fills it in. This CDR3 region has 12 residues. Trimming took off 1 base at V and 4 bases at J, with 5 bases between the two ends. Per germline, CDR1 GFQATS and CDR2 STVNSAI.

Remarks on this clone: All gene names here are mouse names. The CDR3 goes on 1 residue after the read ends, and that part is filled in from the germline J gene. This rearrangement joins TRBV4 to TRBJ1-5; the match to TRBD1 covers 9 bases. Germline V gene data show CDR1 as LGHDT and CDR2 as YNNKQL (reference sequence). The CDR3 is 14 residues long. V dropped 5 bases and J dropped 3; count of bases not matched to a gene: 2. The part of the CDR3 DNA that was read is TGTGCCAGCAGCCCGGACAGGGGCAACCAGGCTCCGCTT. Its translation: CASSPDRGNQAPL. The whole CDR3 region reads CASSPDRGNQAPLF.

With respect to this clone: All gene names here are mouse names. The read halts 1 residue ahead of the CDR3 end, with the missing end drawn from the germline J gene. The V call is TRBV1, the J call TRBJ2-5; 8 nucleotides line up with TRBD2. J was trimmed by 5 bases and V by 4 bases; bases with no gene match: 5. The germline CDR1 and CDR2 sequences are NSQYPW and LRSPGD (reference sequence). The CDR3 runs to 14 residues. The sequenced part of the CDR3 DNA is TGCACCTGCAGTGGGGGGGGCGCACCAGACACCCAGTAC. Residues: CTCSGGGAPDTQY. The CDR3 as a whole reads CTCSGGGAPDTQYF.